The present T cell receptor beta chain was sequenced within a study of T-cell memory formation after mild COVID-19. Overall study findings and caveats: CD4+ bias marked clones expanding day 15 to 37, unlike balanced contracting clones. A subset of responding clones appeared in pre-infection memory, suggesting cross-reactive memory joined.

Germline V lookup: CDR1 DFQATT, CDR2 SNEGSKA (reference sequence). The J segment lost 3 bases and the V segment lost 1 base, leaving 11 bases of the junction unmatched. CDR3 length: 16 amino acids. At least ten counts were recorded for this clonotype. The antigen is unknown. Employing constant-segment primers, 5'RACE generated TCR alpha and TCR beta cDNA libraries bearing sample barcodes and UMIs. MiXCR was run by TCRdb on the 5' RACE reads, yielding one entry per CDR3 protein. The data hold hundreds of thousands of distinct CDR3 sequences, with roughly 20% observed a single time. This clonotype was obtained from an adult woman who had mild COVID-19 (a few samples of this study predate the infection). Cell type and time point are not known. This sequence joins TRBV20-1 and TRBJ2-7; 8 bases align to TRBD1. The sequencing input was PBMCs or a T cell subset sorted from them (not recorded which). In DNA form, the CDR3 reads TGCAGTGCTAGAGGTGGGGGCAGGGGGCAGATCTACGAGCAGTACTTC. It encodes CSARGGGRGQIYEQYF.